This T cell receptor (beta chain) originates from a study of response to subunit inactivated influenza vaccine listed by TCRdb under 2018. A note on the overall study: The study used deep quantitative T cell receptor repertoire profiling to track responses to a trivalent subunit inactivated influenza vaccine. What the study reported, not specific to this receptor: The authors suggested that each seasonal influenza vaccination may recruit only a limited number of new T cells.

About this clonotype: Its binding antigen is unknown. The record has no base qualities; no much larger clone is one base away.

Between the V and J ends, shortened by 7 bases and 9 bases respectively, the junction contains 14 bases. The cysteine opens and the phenylalanine closes a CDR3 of 12 amino acids. Only the CDR3 part of the read is kept: 36 bases, read in frame from the first base. Library preparation employed RT-PCR. The instrument was an Illumina HiSeq 2500. TCRdb reanalyzed the raw reads on its own, using fastp at Q25 for trimming and MiXCR for clone calling, and kept in-frame beta chains. A single entry per CDR3 protein holds the most common genes and DNA from its merged rows. The sample table shows hundreds of thousands of distinct CDR3 sequences, and 10% to 15% are seen once. Roughly 10% of the sample is held by the ten biggest clonotypes.

This receptor was identified in a man in his fifties who received an inactivated influenza vaccine. Donor details come from another sample of the same person, matched by shared clones. The sequences come from PBMCs from blood, collected on the day of vaccination. The chain joins TRBV12-3 or TRBV12-4 to TRBJ2-3; perhaps TRBD2 is the D gene, with 5 bases matching. At the DNA level, the sequence is TGTGCCAGCAAGGTAACCGCGGGCACGCAGTATTTT. The encoded protein is CASKVTAGTQYF.